This is a list of T cell receptor beta chains from one sample in a study of blood T cell repertoires in COVID-19. Assay used: immunoSEQ multiplex PCR; TCRdb lists only in-frame clones, some missing. Among 130,000 to 150,000 clones listed, roughly 80% were seen once. Sequencing was performed on peripheral blood. The receptors were gathered from an elderly woman with acute or convalescent COVID-19. CDR3s include the opening cysteine and the closing phenylalanine or tryptophan. Each record gives: D gene, V gene, clone size, J gene, CDR3 DNA, CDR3 protein. A D gene is named only where the DNA matches it firmly. Rows give clone size only sometimes, using once, few, many, or a class for an expanded clone.

>TRBD1|TRBV6-6|once|TRBJ1-5
TGTGCCAGCAGTCCCCCAGGGGGCGAGAGCAATCAGCCCCAGCATTTT
CASSPPGGESNQPQHF
>.|TRBV7-3|.|TRBJ2-7
TGTGCCAGCAGCTTATCTATAATCGAGACCTACGAGCAGTACTTC
CASSLSIIETYEQYF
>TRBD1|TRBV10-1|.|TRBJ2-3
TGCGCCAGCAGTCATTCAGGACAGGCCGACACAGATACGCAGTATTTT
CASSHSGQADTDTQYF
>.|TRBV21-1|.|TRBJ2-5
TGTGCCACGGATCCGCGGGGTGAGACCCAGTACTTC
CATDPRGETQYF
>.|TRBV5-1|.|TRBJ2-3
TGCGCCAGCAGCATAGGGACTACAGATACGCAGTATTTT
CASSIGTTDTQYF
>.|TRBV25-1|.|TRBJ1-1
TGTGCCAGCAGGGGGCTTACTGAAGCTTTCTTT
CASRGLTEAFF
>TRBD1|TRBV5-1|.|TRBJ1-1
TGCGCCAGCAGCTTCAGGACAGGGATGAACACTGAAGCTTTCTTT
CASSFRTGMNTEAFF
>TRBD1|TRBV9|.|TRBJ2-2
TGTGCCAGCAGCCCCCAGACAGGGGCCGGGGAGCTGTTTTTT
CASSPQTGAGELFF
>.|TRBV6-5|.|TRBJ1-1
TGTGCCAGCAGGGGGTCGGGGTTTAGGACTGAAGCTTTCTTT
CASRGSGFRTEAFF
>TRBD1|TRBV9|.|TRBJ1-2
TGTGCCAGCACCGAACAGGGGGGCTATGGCTACACCTTC
CASTEQGGYGYTF
>.|TRBV30|.|TRBJ1-5
TGTGCCTGGAGGGCCACCAGTAATCAGCCCCAGCATTTT
CAWRATSNQPQHF
>.|TRBV2|.|TRBJ1-4
TGTGCCAGCAGTGAGCACAGTCGGCCCCCTAATGAAAAACTGTTTTTT
CASSEHSRPPNEKLFF
>TRBD2|TRBV3-1/TRBV3-2|.|TRBJ2-3
TGTGCCAGCAGCCAAACAAGCGGGGGGGCAGCCGATACGCAGTATTTT
CASSQTSGGAADTQYF
>.|TRBV21-1|.|TRBJ2-5
TGTGCCAGCAGCACAAACAGGGGGAAAGAGACCCAGTACTTC
CASSTNRGKETQYF
>TRBD1|TRBV12-5|.|TRBJ2-1
TGTGCTAGTGGGGGAGGACAGGGGTACAATGAGCAGTTCTTC
CASGGGQGYNEQFF
>.|TRBV2|.|TRBJ1-1
TGTGCCAGCAGTCGAACAGCGGCAGGCGCTGAAGCTTTCTTT
CASSRTAAGAEAFF
>.|TRBV18|once|TRBJ1-1
TGTGCCAGCTCCCCACGGGGGGGGAACACTGAAGCTTTCTTT
CASSPRGGNTEAFF
>.|TRBV4-1|.|TRBJ1-4
TGCGCCAGCAGCCAAGAAAGGGGGGGTCCAACTAATGAAAAACTGTTTTTT
CASSQERGGPTNEKLFF
>.|TRBV7-2|.|TRBJ1-2
TGTGCCAGCAGCTCATACACCCTCCGGGGCTATGGCTACACCTTC
CASSSYTLRGYGYTF
>.|TRBV2|.|TRBJ1-5
TGTGCCAGCAGGGCCGGACAGATTTATAGCAATCAGCCCCAGCATTTT
CASRAGQIYSNQPQHF
>TRBD2|TRBV10-1|.|TRBJ2-5
TGCGCCAGCAGTGAGGGGGCTAGCGGACAAGAGACCCAGTACTTC
CASSEGASGQETQYF
>TRBD1|TRBV2|.|TRBJ2-5
TGTGCCAGCAGGGACAGGGACAGGGGGGGGGAGACCCAGTACTTC
CASRDRDRGGETQYF
>TRBD1|TRBV7-9|.|TRBJ1-5
TGTGCCAGCAGCTTAGGGTCCGGGACAGGGTACGGGAGCAATCAGCCCCAGCATTTT
CASSLGSGTGYGSNQPQHF
>TRBD2|TRBV5-1|.|TRBJ2-2
TGCGCCAGCAGCTCGCCCAGGAGCGGGGCAAACACCGGGGAGCTGTTTTTT
CASSSPRSGANTGELFF
>.|TRBV7-9|.|TRBJ1-1
TGTGCCAGCAGCACTTGGGACACAGGGTCCGGGGCTTTCTTT
CASSTWDTGSGAFF
>.|TRBV5-4|.|TRBJ1-2
TGTGCCAGCAGCTTGAGCCAGGGAAACTATGGCTACACCTTC
CASSLSQGNYGYTF
>TRBD1|TRBV9|.|TRBJ1-6
TGTGCCAGCAGCGTAGGGGGGTCGGGGACAGGGTTGTCACCCCTCCACTTT
CASSVGGSGTGLSPLHF
>TRBD1|TRBV6-1|.|TRBJ1-3
TGTGCCAGCAGTGACAGGGGGGACTCTGGAAACACCATATATTTT
CASSDRGDSGNTIYF
>.|TRBV3-1/TRBV3-2|.|TRBJ1-3
TGTGCCAGCAGTCCCGCCGGGGGAAACACCATATATTTT
CASSPAGGNTIYF